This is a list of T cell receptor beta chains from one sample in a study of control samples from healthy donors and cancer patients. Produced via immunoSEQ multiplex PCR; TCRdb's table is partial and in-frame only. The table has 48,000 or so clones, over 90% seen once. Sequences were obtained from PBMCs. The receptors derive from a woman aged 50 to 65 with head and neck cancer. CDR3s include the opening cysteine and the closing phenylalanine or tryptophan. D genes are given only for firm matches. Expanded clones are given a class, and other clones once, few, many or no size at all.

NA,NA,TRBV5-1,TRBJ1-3,TGCGCCAGCAGTTCGGGGGGCTCCCCTGGAAACACCATATATTTT,CASSSGGSPGNTIYF
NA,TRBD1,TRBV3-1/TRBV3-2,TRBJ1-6,TGTGCCAGCAGCCCCTCGGGGACAGGGGTTCCCTATAATTCACCCCTCCACTTT,CASSPSGTGVPYNSPLHF
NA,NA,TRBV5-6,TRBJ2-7,TGTGCCAGCAGCTTGGGGCAGGGCTACTCCTACGAGCAGTACTTC,CASSLGQGYSYEQYF
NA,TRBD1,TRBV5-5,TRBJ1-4,TGTGCCAGCAGCTTAGGACAGGGGGTAGAAGAAAAACTGTTTTTT,CASSLGQGVEEKLFF
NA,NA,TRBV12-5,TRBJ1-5,TGTGCTAGTGGTTCTACTCTGGGGGAAGTAAGTCAGCCCCAGCATTTT,CASGSTLGEVSQPQHF
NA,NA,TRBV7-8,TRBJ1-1,TGTGCCAGCAGCTTATGGAGGAACACTGAAGCTTTCTTT,CASSLWRNTEAFF
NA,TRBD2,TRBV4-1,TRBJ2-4,TGCGCCAGCAGCCAAGATTGGGGCGGGGGAAACATTCAGTACTTC,CASSQDWGGGNIQYF
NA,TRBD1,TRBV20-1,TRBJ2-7,TGCAGTGCTAGTGGGGCAGGGGGATACTACGAGCAGTACTTC,CSASGAGGYYEQYF
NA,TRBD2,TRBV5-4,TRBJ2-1,TGTGCCAGCAGCTCTCGGGGGGTCTGGGGCAATGAGCAGTTCTTC,CASSSRGVWGNEQFF
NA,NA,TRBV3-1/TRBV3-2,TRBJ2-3,TGTGCCAGCAGCCCGAGCACAGATACGCAGTATTTT,CASSPSTDTQYF
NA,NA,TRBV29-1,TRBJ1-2,TGCAGCGTTGAAAGGCAGGGCGGTGGCTACACCTTC,CSVERQGGGYTF
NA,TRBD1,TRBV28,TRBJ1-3,TGTGCCAGCGAGGGAACAGGGGAAAACACCATATATTTT,CASEGTGENTIYF
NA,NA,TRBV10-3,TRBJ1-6,TGTGCCATCAAGGAACCAGAACATAATTCACCCCTCCACTTT,CAIKEPEHNSPLHF
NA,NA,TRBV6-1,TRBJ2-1,TGTGCCAGCAGTGAGTGGGAGTCGGTTGAGCAGTTCTTC,CASSEWESVEQFF
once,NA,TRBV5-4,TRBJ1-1,TGTGCCAGCAGCCCGGGGGATACAGGGTCCACTGAAGCTTTCTTT,CASSPGDTGSTEAFF
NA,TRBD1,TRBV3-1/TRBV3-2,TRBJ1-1,TGTGCCAGCAGCCGGACAGGGCCGGACACTGAAGCTTTCTTT,CASSRTGPDTEAFF
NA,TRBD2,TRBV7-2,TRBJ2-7,TGTGCCAGCAGCCCTCGGACTAGCGGGGGCCCCATCACCTACGAGCAGTACTTC,CASSPRTSGGPITYEQYF
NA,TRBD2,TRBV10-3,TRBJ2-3,TGTGCCATCAGTAGTCTGACTAGCGGAGTGGTAGATACGCAGTATTTT,CAISSLTSGVVDTQYF
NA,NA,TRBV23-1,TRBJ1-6,TGCGCCAGCAGTCAATCGGGAGCAGATAATAATTCACCCCTCCACTTT,CASSQSGADNNSPLHF
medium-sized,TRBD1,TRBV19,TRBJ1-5,TGTGCCAGTAGTCTTTGGACAGGGGATCAGCCCCAGCATTTT,CASSLWTGDQPQHF
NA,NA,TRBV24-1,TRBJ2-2,TGTGCCACCAGTGATTTGCCGCTCGGGGAGCTGTTTTTT,CATSDLPLGELFF
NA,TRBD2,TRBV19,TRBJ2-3,TGTGCCAGTAGCCGGACTAGCGGGAACCCCACGGATACGCAGTATTTT,CASSRTSGNPTDTQYF
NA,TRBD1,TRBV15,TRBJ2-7,TGTGCCACCAGCAGAGTAGGGACAGCTTACGAGCAGTACTTC,CATSRVGTAYEQYF
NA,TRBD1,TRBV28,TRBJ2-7,TGTGCCAGCAGTTCTACTGTGACAGGGGCGGACGAGCAGTACTTC,CASSSTVTGADEQYF
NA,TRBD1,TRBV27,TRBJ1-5,TGTGCCAGCAGGGGATGGACAGGGGACGGGAATCAGCCCCAGCATTTT,CASRGWTGDGNQPQHF
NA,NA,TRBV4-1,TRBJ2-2,TGCGCCAGCAGCCCCTTACCTTGGGGGGAGCTGTTTTTT,CASSPLPWGELFF
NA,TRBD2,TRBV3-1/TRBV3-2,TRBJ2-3,TGTGCCAGCAGCCAAGATGGCAGCGGGGGGGTTAACACGCAGTATTTT,CASSQDGSGGVNTQYF
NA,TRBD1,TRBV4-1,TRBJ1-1,TGCGCCAGCAGCCAAACAGGGGAAGCTGAAGCTTTCTTT,CASSQTGEAEAFF
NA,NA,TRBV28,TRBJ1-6,TGTGCCAGCAGCATTAACACAGCTTATAATTCACCCCTCCACTTT,CASSINTAYNSPLHF
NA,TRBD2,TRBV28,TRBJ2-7,TGTGCCAGCAGTGATCGGACGGGAGGTCACGAGCAGTACTTC,CASSDRTGGHEQYF
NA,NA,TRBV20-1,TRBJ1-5,TGCAGTGCCAGTACCGGGTATAGCAATCAGCCCCAGCATTTT,CSASTGYSNQPQHF
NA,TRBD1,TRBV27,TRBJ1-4,TGTGCCACGCGGCGGACAGGGGGAGAAAAACTGTTTTTT,CATRRTGGEKLFF
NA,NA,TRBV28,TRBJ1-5,TGTGCCAGCAGTCTTTATAGCAATCAGCCCCAGCATTTT,CASSLYSNQPQHF
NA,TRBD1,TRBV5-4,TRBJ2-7,TGTGCCTTTACCGGGACAGTTTCCAACTACGAGCAGTACTTC,CAFTGTVSNYEQYF